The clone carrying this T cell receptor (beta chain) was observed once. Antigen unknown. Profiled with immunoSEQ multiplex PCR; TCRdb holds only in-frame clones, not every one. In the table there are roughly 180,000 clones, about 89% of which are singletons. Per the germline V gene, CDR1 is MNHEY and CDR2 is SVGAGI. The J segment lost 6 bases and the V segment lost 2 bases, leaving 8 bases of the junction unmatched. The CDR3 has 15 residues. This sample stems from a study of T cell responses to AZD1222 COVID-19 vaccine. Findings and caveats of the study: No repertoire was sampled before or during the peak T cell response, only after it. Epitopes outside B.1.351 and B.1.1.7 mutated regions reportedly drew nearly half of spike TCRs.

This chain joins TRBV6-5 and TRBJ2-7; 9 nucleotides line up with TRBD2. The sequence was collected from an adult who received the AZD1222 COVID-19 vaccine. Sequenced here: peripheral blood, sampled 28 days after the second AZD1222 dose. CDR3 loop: CASSYHGSGSGEQYF. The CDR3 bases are TGTGCCAGCAGTTACCATGGTAGCGGGAGCGGCGAGCAGTACTTC.